This entry lists 11 T cell receptor beta chains sequenced from one sample in a study of blood T cell repertoires in COVID-19. Profiled with immunoSEQ multiplex PCR; TCRdb holds only in-frame clones, not every one. Among 150,000 to 200,000 clones listed, 70% to 90% were seen once. Sequenced: PBMCs or T cells enriched from blood (not recorded which). Source of these receptors: a man aged 35-49 years who had recovered from COVID-19.

V is TRBV10-3 and J is TRBJ2-1; 13 positions agree with TRBD2. The length of the CDR3 is 13 residues. Per germline, CDR1 ENHRY and CDR2 SYGVKD. The V and J ends lost 10 bases and 7 bases, in that order; junction bases with no gene match: 4. The CDR3 spells CATGTSGVNEQFF. The CDR3 DNA follows: TGTGCCACAGGGACTAGCGGGGTGAATGAGCAGTTCTTC.

This chain joins TRBV5-1 and TRBJ1-3, with D perhaps TRBD1 (5 bases). Trimming took off 0 bases at V and 0 bases at J, with 7 bases between the two ends. This CDR3 is 15 amino acids long. Germline V lookup: CDR1 SGHRS, CDR2 YFSETQ. CDR3 bases: TGCGCCAGCAGCTTGGAACAGGTCTCTGGAAACACCATATATTTT. This encodes CASSLEQVSGNTIYF.

The DNA of the CDR3 is TGTGCCTGGCGGACAGTTACTGAAGCTTTCTTT. Amino acids: CAWRTVTEAFF. This chain uses TRBV30 with TRBJ1-1, with D perhaps matching TRBD1 (6 bases). Germline-derived CDR1 and CDR2 are GTSNPN and SVGIG (reference sequence). The CDR3 runs to 11 residues. Between the trimmed V and J ends, which lost 5 bases and 5 bases, there was a span of 9 bases.

The rearrangement uses TRBV3-1 (or the pseudogene TRBV3-2) and TRBJ1-2; no firm D call. Between the trimmed V and J ends, which lost 4 bases and 5 bases, there was a span of 11 bases. Germline lookup yields CDR1 LGHDT and CDR2 YNNKEL (reference sequence). This CDR3 spans 13 amino acids. The chain's CDR3 is CASSRKQNYGYTF. In DNA, the CDR3 is TGTGCCAGCAGCCGAAAACAGAATTATGGCTACACCTTC.

V is TRBV6-5 and J is TRBJ1-5; TRBD1 aligns across 8 bases. Trimming took 5 bases from V and 2 from J; bases not matched to a gene: 5. There are 15 residues in the CDR3. Germline lookup yields CDR1 MNHEY and CDR2 SVGAGI. The CDR3 loop reads CASSRRQGRNQPQHF. The CDR3 DNA reads as TGTGCCAGCAGTAGACGACAGGGGCGCAATCAGCCCCAGCATTTT.

V usage is TRBV10-2 and J usage is TRBJ2-3; D unclear. The germline gives CDR1 WSHSY, CDR2 SAAADI. Deletions cut 2 bases from V and 4 bases from J, with 4 bases between. The CDR3 spans 12 residues. The CDR3 here is CASSETADTQYF. The CDR3 DNA is TGCGCCAGCAGTGAGACGGCAGATACGCAGTATTTT.

The chain links TRBV9 to TRBJ1-2; D perhaps matches TRBD1 (5 bases). Trimming stripped 2 bases from V and 3 bases from J, with 8 bases between. The CDR3 extends over 13 amino acids. The V gene's germline CDR1 is SGDLS and CDR2 YYNGEE. In DNA form, the CDR3 reads TGTGCCAGCAGCGTGGGGGGTTACTATGGCTACACCTTC. Protein: CASSVGGYYGYTF.

This rearrangement joins TRBV5-5 to TRBJ2-1; TRBD2 aligns across 12 bases. Germline V gene sequence: CDR1 SGHKS, CDR2 YYEKEE (reference sequence). J gave up 9 bases and V 3 bases, and 7 bases lay outside the gene matches. CDR3 size: 15 residues. The chain's CDR3 is CASSSLAGGPSEQFF. DNA for the CDR3: TGTGCCAGCAGCTCTCTAGCGGGGGGGCCAAGTGAGCAGTTCTTC. The full variable domain, its missing parts supplied by reference TRBV5-5 and TRBJ2-1, is DAGVTQSPTHLIKTRGQQVTLRCSPISGHKSVSWYQQVLGQGPQFIFQYYEKEERGRGNFPDRFSARQFPNYSSELNVNALLLGDSALYLCASSSLAGGPSEQFFGPGTRLTVL.

The CDR3 region is CASSCRDRVNQPQHF. The CDR3 coding sequence is TGTGCCAGCAGCTGCCGGGACAGGGTAAATCAGCCCCAGCATTTT. The chain employs TRBV21-1 and TRBJ1-5; the D call in the table, TRBD1, was not verified against the DNA. TRBV21-1 is tagged as a pseudogene. This CDR3 is 15 amino acids long.

The rearrangement links TRBV27 to TRBJ1-1; no firm D call. The CDR3 has 13 amino acids. V shed 0 bases and J shed 11 bases, with 13 bases lying between them. Germline CDR1 reads MNHEY; CDR2 reads SMNVEV (reference sequence). CDR3 sequence: CASSLSPGMRAFF. The CDR3 DNA follows: TGTGCCAGCAGTTTATCTCCGGGAATGAGGGCTTTCTTT.

This clone is a singleton in its sample. The chain employs TRBV30 and TRBJ2-3, with 8 nucleotides matching TRBD1. J was trimmed by 5 bases and V by 1 base; bases with no gene match: 2. CDR3 length equals 13 residues. Germline CDR1 is GTSNPN and CDR2 is SVGIG (reference sequence). CDR3 in DNA: TGTGCCTGGAGTGCAGGGGGCAAAGATACGCAGTATTTT. Protein product: CAWSAGGKDTQYF. Supplemented by reference TRBV30 and TRBJ2-3, the full variable domain reads SQTIHQWPATLVQPVGSPLSLECTVEGTSNPNLYWYRQAAGRGLQLLFYSVGIGQISSEVPQNLSASRPQDRQFILSSKKLLLSDSGFYLCAWSAGGKDTQYFGPGTRLTVL.